The entry below describes one T cell receptor (beta chain). Its antigen is currently unknown. This sample is part of a study of beta chain features in type 1 diabetes. Study details: There was similarity between patients and healthy donors in age, gender and cell yields. Study findings and constraints: A potential influence of HLA type upon TCRB rearrangement remained unresolved herein. In all four CD4+ subsets, TCRB CDR3 length was significantly, moderately reduced in type 1 diabetes.

Germline CDR1 and CDR2: SEHNR and FQNEAQ (reference sequence). Trimming removed 4 bases from V and 10 bases from J, with 19 bases in between. There are 15 residues in the CDR3. All of the isolated RNA was reverse transcribed, so expressed TCRB transcripts were sequenced. The method was immunoSEQ multiplex PCR; TCRdb's version includes in-frame clones alone and lacks a portion of them. The sample includes about 710,000 clones, about an eighth of them seen just once. A single heparinised draw of about 120 mL on average was taken per donor. This TCR was recovered from a man between 18 and 29 years old with type 1 diabetes. The gene calls are TRBV7-9 and TRBJ1-4, with D perhaps TRBD1 (6 bases). Sequencing was done on a sample of naive CD4+ T cells from blood. CDR3 region: CASSSQGTRRGKLFF. CDR3 nucleotides: TGTGCCAGCAGCTCCCAGGGGACCCGAAGGGGAAAACTGTTTTTT. The entire variable domain, with the rest obtained from reference TRBV7-9 and TRBJ1-4, is as follows: DTGVSQNPRHKITKRGQNVTFRCDPISEHNRLYWYRQTLGQGPEFLTYFQNEAQLEKSRLLSDRFSAERPKGSFSTLEIQRTEQGDSAMYLCASSSQGTRRGKLFFGSGTQLSVL.